The sequence of this T cell receptor beta chain was determined in a study of OX40 agonist ivuxolimab in advanced cancers. Whole-study context: Those treated in dose escalation had hepatocellular carcinoma, melanoma, renal cell cancer or head and neck cancer. Enrollees could have had prior anti-PD-1, anti-PD-L1 or anti-CTLA-4 therapy, which roughly 40% had received.

Study outcomes and limitations: Patients with a partial response at 0.1-3.0 mg/kg had among the lowest clonal expansion. What antigens the expanded peripheral T cells recognized was never established.

The CDR3 consists of 14 residues. Germline assignment: CDR1 MNHEY and CDR2 SVGAGI. V shed 2 bases and J shed 10 bases, with 17 bases lying between them. As regards this clone: The antigen remains undetermined.

Sequencing was performed with immunoSEQ multiplex PCR; in TCRdb, only in-frame clones are kept and a portion is missing. The sample includes about 77,000 clones, about 93% of them seen just once. The source of this sequence is an adult with an advanced solid tumor such as melanoma, head and neck, liver or kidney cancer. The V and J genes are TRBV6-5 and TRBJ1-1; D ambiguous. Material: CD4+ or CD8+ T cells sorted from blood, obtained in a trial of the OX40 agonist ivuxolimab. CDR3 DNA sequence: TGTGCCAGCAGTTACGGGCAGGTCGGGTTTGGAGCTTTCTTT. This translates into CASSYGQVGFGAFF.